The 9 T cell receptor beta chains below all came from one sample that was sequenced in a study of blood T cell repertoires in COVID-19. TCRdb's copy holds only in-frame clones and misses some; the assay was immunoSEQ multiplex PCR. The sample comprises roughly 120,000 clones, 84% of which are singletons, and less than 9.5% rests with the top ten. Sequenced: peripheral blood. The origin of the receptors is a woman aged 40 to 50 with acute or convalescent COVID-19.

This chain links TRBV9 with TRBJ1-3, with 8 nucleotides matching TRBD1. The CDR3 runs 14 residues. V gave up 4 bases and J gave up 6 bases; unmatched junction bases: 6. Germline V gene data show CDR1 as SGDLS and CDR2 as YYNGEE. The CDR3 spells CASSRQGSENTIYF. The CDR3 nucleotides read TGTGCCAGCAGCCGACAGGGGAGTGAAAACACCATATATTTT.

The chain has TRBV5-1 and TRBJ1-2; no reliable D call. CDR1 is SGHRS and CDR2 is YFSETQ in the germline V gene. The CDR3 is 13 amino acids. The V gene lost 4 bases and the J gene lost 1 base, with 8 bases spanning the gap. CDR3 sequence (DNA): TGCGCCAGCAGCCCGGTGTATAACTATGGCTACACCTTC. Its translation: CASSPVYNYGYTF.

The chain couples TRBV30 to TRBJ2-4, with TRBD2 matching 8 bases. After removal of 2 bases from V and 1 base from J, the junction contained 10 bases not matched to a gene. There are 17 residues in the CDR3. Germline-derived CDR1 and CDR2 are GTSNPN and SVGIG (reference sequence). The CDR3 DNA reads as TGTGCCTGGAGTTCGCGGGGGGTCCACGGGGCCAAAAACATTCAGTACTTC. This codes for CAWSSRGVHGAKNIQYF.

The CDR3 is CASSVEMSAGPRATQYF. The CDR3 DNA follows: TGTGCCAGCAGCGTAGAAATGTCGGCGGGGCCACGGGCTACGCAGTATTTT. This chain joins TRBV9 and TRBJ2-3; maybe TRBD2 (6 bases). The germline V gene encodes CDR1 SGDLS and CDR2 YYNGEE. Trimming removed 0 bases at V and 8 bases at J, with 22 bases between. The CDR3 consists of 17 residues.

Notes on this clone: A read error may produce the germline difference seen at one junction end. This chain connects TRBV3-1 (or the pseudogene TRBV3-2) to TRBJ1-5; 10 positions match TRBD1. This CDR3 spans 15 amino acids. CDR1 is LGHDT and CDR2 is YNNKEL in the germline V gene (reference sequence). The CDR3 DNA reads TGTGCCAGCAGCCAAGAAGACAGGGGGCCAACTTCAAAGATTTTT. Translated: CASSQEDRGPTSKIF.

V gene TRBV18 combines with J gene TRBJ2-3; TRBD2 aligns across 10 bases. Germline V gene lookup returns CDR1 KGHSH and CDR2 LQKENI. With V trimmed by 2 bases and J by 1 base, 6 bases remained unmatched. The length of the CDR3 is 17 residues. The DNA for the CDR3 is TGTGCCAGCTCACCATTACTTAGCGGGGGGCGCACAGATACGCAGTATTTT. Protein product: CASSPLLSGGRTDTQYF.

This clone was detected once. The sample carries other DNA sequences with the same CDR3. The chain joins TRBV2 to TRBJ1-2; possible D gene TRBD1, 6 bases. V was pared by 5 bases and J by 2 bases, with 9 bases between. The CDR3 consists of 13 residues. Germline V gene data show CDR1 as SNHLY and CDR2 as FYNNEI. The CDR3 spells CASSSDSNYGYTF. The CDR3 bases are TGTGCCAGCAGTTCGGACAGCAACTATGGCTACACCTTC.

The sample holds one count of this clone. The rearrangement uses TRBV15 and TRBJ1-1, with a weak D call TRBD1 (5 bases). This CDR3 is built from 15 residues. The germline V gene has CDR1 LNHNV and CDR2 YYDKDF (reference sequence). V lost 0 bases to trimming and J lost 10 bases, with 18 bases between them. CDR3 amino acids: CATSRDSLSPGGAFF. CDR3 coding DNA: TGTGCCACCAGCAGAGATTCCCTCTCCCCCGGGGGAGCTTTCTTT.

The V and J genes are TRBV5-1 and TRBJ1-4, with 8 bases that match TRBD1. The CDR3 runs to 15 residues. Germline assignment: CDR1 SGHRS and CDR2 YFSETQ. V shed 4 bases, J shed 3 bases, and the junction held 5 bases outside the gene matches. Written as DNA, the CDR3 is TGCGCCAGCAGCGGCCAGGGGGCCGCTAATGAAAAACTGTTTTTT. Its protein product is CASSGQGAANEKLFF. The whole variable domain, filled in from reference TRBV5-1 and TRBJ1-4, reads KAGVTQTPRYLIKTRGQQVTLSCSPISGHRSVSWYQQTPGQGLQFLFEYFSETQRNKGNFPGRFSGRQFSNSRSEMNVSTLELGDSALYLCASSGQGAANEKLFFGSGTQLSVL.